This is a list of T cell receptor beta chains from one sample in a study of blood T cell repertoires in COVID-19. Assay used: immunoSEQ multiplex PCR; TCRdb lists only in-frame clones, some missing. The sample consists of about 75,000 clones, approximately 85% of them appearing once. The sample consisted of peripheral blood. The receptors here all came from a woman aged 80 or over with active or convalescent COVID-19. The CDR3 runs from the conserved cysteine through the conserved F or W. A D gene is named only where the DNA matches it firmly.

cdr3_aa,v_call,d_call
CASIKGLNTEAFF,TRBV5-6,.
CASSLVVGNTEAFF,TRBV5-1,.
CASSQFRADDMTYSGNTIYF,TRBV23-1,.
CASSLMGAGLGEQYF,TRBV27,.
CASSPLTGNTGELFF,TRBV5-1,.
CASSFGTGRTTEAFF,TRBV5-1,TRBD1
CASSQGSLSGNTIYF,TRBV7-2,.
CASSQEWASGSNEQFF,TRBV7-9,TRBD2
CASSPGGSGGIFNEQFF,TRBV7-3,TRBD2
CASSSLPGTRSTGELFF,TRBV7-9,TRBD2
CASSPGRARELHF,TRBV7-8,.
CASKRGSDYGYTF,TRBV11-2,.
CASSPRDRPSWEQYF,TRBV11-1,TRBD1